Shown below are 24 T cell receptor beta chains from a single sample sequenced in a study of blood T cell repertoires in COVID-19. TCRdb's copy holds only in-frame clones and misses some; the assay was immunoSEQ multiplex PCR. Here the sample spans 270,000 or so clones, about nine tenths being singletons. Sequenced input: peripheral blood. The source is a woman in her thirties with COVID-19, enrolled during active disease.

This sequence joins TRBV19 and TRBJ2-3, with 8 nucleotides matching TRBD1. The CDR3 length is 14 residues. Trimming removed 2 bases from V and 4 bases from J; junction bases left unmatched: 2. Germline V CDR1 and CDR2: LNHDA, SQIVND (reference sequence). CDR3 sequence: CASSITGGADTQYF. The CDR3 DNA reads as TGTGCCAGTAGTATAACAGGGGGAGCAGATACGCAGTATTTT.

The chain uses TRBV28 and TRBJ1-2; possible D gene TRBD1, 6 bases. V gave up 7 bases and J gave up 6 bases, with 12 bases separating them. There are 12 residues in the CDR3. CDR1 is MDHEN, CDR2 SYDVKM, per germline. CDR3 protein: CASTNRVNGYTF. The DNA for the CDR3 is TGTGCCAGCACTAACAGGGTGAATGGCTACACCTTC.

The V gene is TRBV28, the J gene TRBJ1-1, with 9 nucleotides matching TRBD1. Germline V gene data show CDR1 as MDHEN and CDR2 as SYDVKM. This CDR3 comprises 14 residues. V lost 1 base to trimming and J lost 12 bases; unmatched junction nucleotides: 9. Here the CDR3 reads CASSLLWTGEFPFF. The DNA for the CDR3 is TGTGCCAGCAGTTTATTATGGACAGGGGAGTTTCCTTTCTTT.

V and J are TRBV5-1 and TRBJ1-4; 8 nucleotides match TRBD1. This CDR3 contains 16 residues. Germline trimming cut 3 bases from V and 7 bases from J; bases unmatched to any gene: 11. In germline, CDR1 is SGHRS, CDR2 YFSETQ. The CDR3 nucleotides are TGCGCCAGCAGCTGGGGATCAGGGGGCTTTAGTGAAAAACTGTTTTTT. Its protein is CASSWGSGGFSEKLFF.

This clone was found a few times. This chain connects TRBV24-1 to TRBJ1-3; D is uncertain. The V gene lost 7 bases and the J gene lost 0 bases, with 6 bases spanning the gap. The CDR3 runs to 13 residues. CDR1 KGHDR and CDR2 SFDVKD come from the germline V gene. The CDR3 DNA sequence: TGTGCCACCAGCAGTCCCTCTGGAAACACCATATATTTT. Protein product: CATSSPSGNTIYF.

The V gene is TRBV19, the J gene TRBJ2-4; D gene unclear. V was trimmed by 4 bases and J by 6 bases, leaving 10 bases between them. In germline, CDR1 is LNHDA, CDR2 SQIVND (reference sequence). The CDR3 runs 13 residues. CDR3: CASSTPDLNIQYF. In DNA, the CDR3 is TGTGCCAGTAGTACCCCCGACTTAAACATTCAGTACTTC.

This clone was observed once. The V and J genes are TRBV27 and TRBJ1-2; 9 positions match TRBD1. Per the germline V gene, CDR1 is MNHEY and CDR2 is SMNVEV (reference sequence). The CDR3 runs 14 residues. Trimming cost V 7 bases and J 2 bases; bases outside gene matches: 5. CDR3 DNA sequence: TGTGCCAGCACCCCGGGACAGGGAAACTATGGCTACACCTTC. Amino acid sequence: CASTPGQGNYGYTF.

This clone was seen a few times. The gene calls are TRBV19 and TRBJ1-2; 8 positions match TRBD1. V lost 5 bases and J lost 4; bases outside the gene matches: 9. The CDR3 contains 15 residues. The germline V gene encodes CDR1 LNHDA and CDR2 SQIVND (reference sequence). CDR3 protein: CASSAGQATIYGYTF. CDR3 bases: TGTGCCAGTAGTGCGGGACAGGCCACGATCTATGGCTACACCTTC.

The rearrangement links TRBV5-1 to TRBJ2-1; 9 bases are a match to TRBD2. The CDR3 has 15 residues. V was clipped by 0 bases and J by 4 bases; unmatched bases: 2. Germline lookup yields CDR1 SGHRS and CDR2 YFSETQ. CDR3 nucleotides: TGCGCCAGCAGCTTGGATGCGGGGGGGTACAATGAGCAGTTCTTC. As protein: CASSLDAGGYNEQFF.

This clone was counted once. This chain connects TRBV30 to TRBJ1-2; weak D call: TRBD1 (6 bases). Germline V gives CDR1 GTSNPN, CDR2 SVGIG (reference sequence). The CDR3 is made up of 18 amino acids. Trimming took off 1 base at V and 0 bases at J, with 21 bases between the two ends. CDR3 amino acids: CAWSGNRVAMEANYGYTF. In DNA form, the CDR3 reads TGTGCCTGGAGTGGGAACAGGGTCGCTATGGAAGCTAACTATGGCTACACCTTC.

J is TRBJ1-3 and V is TRBV3-1 (or the pseudogene TRBV3-2); a weak D match, TRBD1 (5 bases). Germline V gene lookup returns CDR1 LGHDT and CDR2 YNNKEL (reference sequence). Trimming stripped 4 bases from V and 3 bases from J, with 16 bases between. This CDR3 region has 16 residues. In nucleotides, the CDR3 is TGTGCCAGCAGCCCTTGGTGGCAGGGAGGTGGAAACACCATATATTTT. Translating gives CASSPWWQGGGNTIYF.

This chain uses TRBV11-2 with TRBJ2-2, with TRBD2 matching over 10 bases. This CDR3 spans 16 amino acids. Unmatched junction bases numbered 2, after V lost 3 bases and J lost 1 base. Germline loops: CDR1 SGHAT, CDR2 FQNNGV. The CDR3 nucleotides read TGTGCCAGCAGCTTGTTAGCGGGGGGGAACACCGGGGAGCTGTTTTTT. Translation gives CASSLLAGGNTGELFF.

A remark on this clone: A far larger clone is only one base removed, so a read error is likely. This sequence joins TRBV6-5 and TRBJ1-2; tentative D call: TRBD1 (6 bases). With 5 bases removed from V and 4 bases from J, the gap between germline ends came to 8 bases. From germline, CDR1 is MNHEY and CDR2 SVGAGI. This CDR3 is built from 12 residues. The CDR3 sequence is CASSLGGYGYTF. For the CDR3, the DNA is TGTGCCAGCAGTCTAGGGGGCTATGGCTACACCTTC.

The chain links TRBV2 to TRBJ1-2, with D uncertain. Germline values: CDR1 SNHLY, CDR2 FYNNEI. V was cut by 4 bases and J by 8 bases, with 17 bases left in between. The CDR3 covers 14 residues. The CDR3 spells CASSASVGVDGYTF. The DNA for the CDR3 is TGTGCCAGCAGTGCGTCGGTCGGGGTGGACGGCTACACCTTC.

This clone was picked up one time. The rearrangement joins TRBV5-1 to TRBJ1-1, with 8 bases fitting TRBD1. Germline loops: CDR1 SGHRS, CDR2 YFSETQ. V lost 4 bases, J lost 11 bases, and 16 bases stayed unmatched. The length of the CDR3 is 15 residues. The CDR3 DNA reads as TGCGCCAGCAGCCCCCGACAGGGGCGCGCCGTCTTGGCTTTCTTT. It translates to CASSPRQGRAVLAFF. The whole variable domain, filled in from reference TRBV5-1 and TRBJ1-1, reads KAGVTQTPRYLIKTRGQQVTLSCSPISGHRSVSWYQQTPGQGLQFLFEYFSETQRNKGNFPGRFSGRQFSNSRSEMNVSTLELGDSALYLCASSPRQGRAVLAFFGQGTRLTVV.

The V call is TRBV7-2, the J call TRBJ1-6; 10 nucleotides line up with TRBD1. This CDR3 is built from 13 residues. Trimming cost V 6 bases and J 11 bases; bases outside gene matches: 4. Germline V lookup: CDR1 SGHTA, CDR2 FQGNSA. CDR3 in amino acids: CASSRDRGTPLHF. The CDR3 nucleotides read TGTGCCAGCAGTAGGGACAGGGGTACACCCCTCCACTTT.

The CDR3, as DNA: TGTGCCAGCAGCCCGGTCCAAACGCACGAGCAGTTCTTC. Protein product: CASSPVQTHEQFF. This chain uses TRBV4-2 with TRBJ2-1; D remains unclear. The CDR3 consists of 13 residues. V gave up 4 bases and J gave up 10 bases, with 14 bases separating them. CDR1 and CDR2 from the germline V gene are LGHNA and YNFKEQ.

The V call is TRBV5-1, the J call TRBJ1-1, with 7 bases that match TRBD1. V shed 1 base and J 1 base; nucleotides not matched to a gene: 4. Germline CDR1 reads SGHRS; CDR2 reads YFSETQ. CDR3 size: 15 residues. CDR3 residues: CASSLSGQPNTEAFF. The CDR3 DNA reads as TGCGCCAGCAGCTTGTCGGGACAGCCGAACACTGAAGCTTTCTTT.

The chain has TRBV10-1 and TRBJ2-1; D is perhaps TRBD2 (7 bases). Germline V gene sequence: CDR1 WNHNN, CDR2 SYGVQD (reference sequence). The CDR3 sequence is 14 residues long. Deletions cut 8 bases from V and 0 bases from J, with 11 bases between. The CDR3 region is CASSGGVSYNEQFF. The DNA for the CDR3 is TGCGCCAGCTCGGGGGGCGTCTCCTACAATGAGCAGTTCTTC.

V and J are TRBV15 and TRBJ1-2, with D possibly matching TRBD1 (6 bases). Germline CDR1 LNHNV, CDR2 YYDKDF (reference sequence). The V gene lost 0 bases and the J gene lost 3 bases, with 17 bases spanning the gap. The CDR3 runs 17 residues. CDR3 DNA sequence: TGTGCCACCAGCAGAGATGGGGCGGGGGCTAGATACTATGGCTACACCTTC. Translation: CATSRDGAGARYYGYTF.

This clone has a handful of counts. Written as DNA, the CDR3 is TGTGCCAGCAGCTTGGGGGCAGGGAATAATTCACCCCTCCACTTT. The encoded protein is CASSLGAGNNSPLHF. The chain is built from TRBV5-4 and TRBJ1-6; a weak D match, TRBD1 (5 bases). V lost 0 bases and J lost 5, with 9 bases in between. This CDR3 comprises 15 residues. Germline-derived CDR1 and CDR2 are SGHNT and YYREEE (reference sequence).

This rearrangement joins TRBV5-5 to TRBJ1-5; D is possibly TRBD1 (5 bases). V lost 1 base, J lost 11 bases, and 13 bases lay in between. This CDR3 has 13 residues. The germline gives CDR1 SGHKS, CDR2 YYEKEE (reference sequence). CDR3: CASSLKGFLTQHF. DNA of the CDR3: TGTGCCAGCAGCTTGAAGGGGTTTTTGACCCAGCATTTT. Filled out from reference TRBV5-5 and TRBJ1-5, the complete variable domain reads DAGVTQSPTHLIKTRGQQVTLRCSPISGHKSVSWYQQVLGQGPQFIFQYYEKEERGRGNFPDRFSARQFPNYSSELNVNALLLGDSALYLCASSLKGFLTQHFGDGTRLSIL.

The genes are TRBV10-3 and TRBJ2-1; TRBD1 aligns across 7 bases. Germline loops: CDR1 ENHRY, CDR2 SYGVKD. This CDR3 comprises 15 residues. The trim removed 10 bases at V and 10 bases at J, leaving 19 bases unmatched. This CDR3 is CATSGQSFGVGEQFF. The CDR3, as DNA: TGTGCCACTTCGGGACAGAGTTTTGGGGTAGGAGAGCAGTTCTTC.

The genes are TRBV7-9 and TRBJ2-2; D is undetermined. V lost 3 bases and J 6 bases, leaving 11 bases between the germline ends. Germline loops: CDR1 SEHNR, CDR2 FQNEAQ (reference sequence). CDR3 size: 14 residues. CDR3 residues: CASSFFPRPGELFF. CDR3 sequence (DNA): TGTGCCAGCAGCTTTTTCCCCAGGCCCGGGGAGCTGTTTTTT.